The text below deals with one T cell receptor (beta chain). The CDR3 consists of 16 residues. This sample stems from a study of early T cells in non-severe SARS-CoV-2 infection. Unique molecular identifiers were attached to individual cDNA molecules. MiXCR, applied by TCRdb to the 5' RACE reads, yields one record per CDR3 protein. Of about 77,000 distinct CDR3 sequences listed, around 12% are singletons. This chain uses TRBV3-2 with TRBJ1-3; the table gives TRBD1 as D, unverified against the DNA. TRBV3-2 is flagged as a pseudogene. The TCR sequence derives from an adult who was a healthcare worker with PCR-confirmed SARS-CoV-2 infection or an uninfected control (not recorded which). The donor label of this sample is uncertain. The sequencing used whole blood, collected at baseline. CDR3 coding DNA: TGTGCCAGCAGCTTCCCGGGACGGCGCTCTGGAAACACCATATATTTT. Translating gives CASSFPGRRSGNTIYF.